This T cell receptor (beta chain) is drawn from a study of cytomegalovirus exposure and HLA in healthy donors. Study results and limitations: With later analysis, a missense DCLRE1C variant became linked to TCR beta V- and J-gene trimming.

V was trimmed by 6 bases and J by 7 bases, leaving 12 bases between them. The CDR3 covers 12 residues. Germline V CDR1 and CDR2: LNHDA, SQIVND (reference sequence). Both 60 Vbeta primers and 13 Jbeta primers went into the PCR. TCRdb's copy holds only in-frame clones and misses some; the assay was immunoSEQ multiplex PCR. The repertoire table contains 180,000 or so clones. Points on this clone: Its antigen is unknown.

The sequence came from a woman aged 18-30 years in good health and CMV-seropositive. Sequenced sample: PBMCs. The chain employs TRBV19 and TRBJ1-1; D is uncertain. CDR3 DNA sequence: TGTGCCAGTAGCCCGAGGGAGGGTGAAGCTTTCTTT. As protein: CASSPREGEAFF.